What follows describes a single T cell receptor (beta chain). The germline V gene has CDR1 MGHDK and CDR2 SYGVNS. The CDR3 contains 16 residues. With V trimmed by 3 bases and J by 5 bases, 6 bases remained unmatched. This sample stems from a study of blood T cell repertoires in COVID-19. Looking at the study overall: PBMCs, B-cell-depleted T cells, or T cells were the source of the cDNA or gDNA that made up the material.

Repertoires were generated with immunoSEQ multiplex PCR, while TCRdb's copy carries only in-frame clones and drops some. Of around 100,000 clones listed, approximately 79% are singletons. The receptor comes from a man in his 70s with COVID-19, enrolled during active disease. The sequenced sample consisted of peripheral blood. This chain connects TRBV25-1 to TRBJ2-5; 13 positions agree with TRBD2. The CDR3 region is CASSDGLAGVRETQYF. The CDR3, as DNA: TGTGCCAGCAGTGACGGACTAGCGGGAGTTCGGGAGACCCAGTACTTC.